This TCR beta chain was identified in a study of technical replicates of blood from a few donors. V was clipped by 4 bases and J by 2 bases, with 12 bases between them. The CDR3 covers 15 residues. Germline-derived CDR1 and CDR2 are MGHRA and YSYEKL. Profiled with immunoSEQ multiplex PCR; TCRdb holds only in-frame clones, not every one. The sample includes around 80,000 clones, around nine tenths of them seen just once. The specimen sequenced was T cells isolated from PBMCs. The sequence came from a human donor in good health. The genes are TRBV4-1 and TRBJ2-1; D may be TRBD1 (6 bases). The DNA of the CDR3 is TGCGCCAGCAGCCCCAGACAGGCTACCTACAATGAGCAGTTCTTC. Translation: CASSPRQATYNEQFF.